This T cell receptor (beta chain) was documented in a study of T cell repertoires in cytomegalovirus infection. MiXCR, run by TCRdb on the reads, gives a single entry per CDR3 protein. This table holds about 220,000 distinct CDR3 sequences, around two fifths found once. V shed 0 bases and J shed 0 bases, with 8 bases lying between them. In germline, CDR1 is SGHVS, CDR2 FNYEAQ. The CDR3 totals 15 residues. About this clonotype itself: The antigen is unknown.

Sequencing used CD8+ T cells from cultured PBMCs, obtained from culture after CMV antigen stimulation. The chain joins TRBV7-6 to TRBJ1-1; D gene uncertain. This clonotype originated in a human donor in good health (CMV status not recorded). Some clones in this sample may be carry-over from other donors' samples. The CDR3, as DNA: TGTGCCAGCAGCTTAGCGAAAGGGATGAACACTGAAGCTTTCTTT. This translates into CASSLAKGMNTEAFF.